Listed below are T cell receptor beta chains from one sample, sequenced in a study of siplizumab effects on memory and regulatory T cells. Sequencing was performed with immunoSEQ multiplex PCR; in TCRdb, only in-frame clones are kept and a portion is missing. Of some 110,000 clones in the sample, 90% to 95% were seen once. Input material: non-Treg CD4+ T cells sorted from blood. The receptors come from a human donor in good health. The CDR3 runs from the conserved cysteine through the conserved F or W. The D gene is left open where the match is weak. Clone size is stated in some rows and not others, as once, few, many or a class when expanded.

V gene: TRBV11-3
CDR3 length: 16
clone size: .
J gene: TRBJ2-2
D gene: TRBD1
CDR3 DNA: TGTGCCAGCAGTTCCGACCGGGACAGGGGCACCGGGGAGCTGTTTTTT
CDR3 protein: CASSSDRDRGTGELFF

V gene: TRBV7-3
CDR3 length: 16
clone size: few
J gene: TRBJ2-2
D gene: .
CDR3 DNA: TGTGCCAGCAGCTTAAACCAGGTCGGGAACACCGGGGAGCTGTTTTTT
CDR3 protein: CASSLNQVGNTGELFF

V gene: TRBV19
CDR3 length: 15
clone size: .
J gene: TRBJ2-1
D gene: .
CDR3 DNA: TGTGCCAGTAGAGGACTCGGGACAACCACCACTGAGCAGTTCTTC
CDR3 protein: CASRGLGTTTTEQFF

V gene: TRBV6-1
CDR3 length: 14
clone size: .
J gene: TRBJ2-5
D gene: .
CDR3 DNA: TGTGCCAGCAGTGAGTCTGGAAGAGGAGAGACCCAGTACTTC
CDR3 protein: CASSESGRGETQYF

V gene: TRBV19
CDR3 length: 15
clone size: once
J gene: TRBJ1-2
D gene: .
CDR3 DNA: TGTGCCAGTACCCCCCTTTTAGGACGTAACTATGGCTACACCTTC
CDR3 protein: CASTPLLGRNYGYTF

V gene: TRBV6-6
CDR3 length: 14
clone size: .
J gene: TRBJ1-3
D gene: .
CDR3 DNA: TGTGCCAGCAGTTACTCGGGGGGAAAAAACACCATATATTTT
CDR3 protein: CASSYSGGKNTIYF

V gene: TRBV19
CDR3 length: 16
clone size: .
J gene: TRBJ1-6
D gene: TRBD1
CDR3 DNA: TGTGCCAGTAGTATGGACAGGGGGACTCAGATTTCACCCCTCCACTTT
CDR3 protein: CASSMDRGTQISPLHF

V gene: TRBV18
CDR3 length: 15
clone size: .
J gene: TRBJ1-2
D gene: .
CDR3 DNA: TGTGCCAGCTCACCACCGTCGGGGGTCCTCTATGGCTACACCTTC
CDR3 protein: CASSPPSGVLYGYTF

V gene: TRBV7-9
CDR3 length: 17
clone size: .
J gene: TRBJ2-5
D gene: TRBD1
CDR3 DNA: TGTGCCAGCAGCTCCCAGAGACCGGGACAGGGACAAGAGACCCAGTACTTC
CDR3 protein: CASSSQRPGQGQETQYF

V gene: TRBV18
CDR3 length: 13
clone size: .
J gene: TRBJ2-1
D gene: .
CDR3 DNA: TGTGCCAGCTCACCCTCAATTTACAATGAGCAGTTCTTC
CDR3 protein: CASSPSIYNEQFF

V gene: TRBV9
CDR3 length: 13
clone size: .
J gene: TRBJ2-5
D gene: TRBD2
CDR3 DNA: TGTGCCAGCAGCTTTGGGACTAGCGAGACCCAGTACTTC
CDR3 protein: CASSFGTSETQYF

V gene: TRBV14
CDR3 length: 15
clone size: .
J gene: TRBJ2-7
D gene: TRBD2
CDR3 DNA: TGTGCCAGCAGCCAAGGGCTAGCGGGAAACTACGAGCAGTACTTC
CDR3 protein: CASSQGLAGNYEQYF

V gene: TRBV15
CDR3 length: 18
clone size: .
J gene: TRBJ2-3
D gene: TRBD2
CDR3 DNA: TGTGCCACCAGCGGCCTCGGGCGGGAGGGGGGCCTCACAGATACGCAGTATTTT
CDR3 protein: CATSGLGREGGLTDTQYF

V gene: TRBV7-9
CDR3 length: 15
clone size: .
J gene: TRBJ1-3
D gene: .
CDR3 DNA: TGTGCCAGCAGCCCCCGGGGAGGGGAAGGAAACACCATATATTTT
CDR3 protein: CASSPRGGEGNTIYF

V gene: TRBV25-1
CDR3 length: 14
clone size: .
J gene: TRBJ2-7
D gene: .
CDR3 DNA: TGTGCCAGCAGTGAATTCTCAGGGGCGTACGAGCAGTACTTC
CDR3 protein: CASSEFSGAYEQYF

V gene: TRBV20-1
CDR3 length: 10
clone size: .
J gene: TRBJ1-1
D gene: .
CDR3 DNA: TGCAGTGCTAGAGAACTTGAAGCTTTCTTT
CDR3 protein: CSARELEAFF

V gene: TRBV7-9
CDR3 length: 15
clone size: .
J gene: TRBJ1-6
D gene: .
CDR3 DNA: TGTGCCAGCAGCCCCCCCCCGACCCGGAATTCACCCCTCCACTTT
CDR3 protein: CASSPPPTRNSPLHF

V gene: TRBV9
CDR3 length: 16
clone size: .
J gene: TRBJ2-7
D gene: .
CDR3 DNA: TGTGCCAGCAGCGTAGCTTCGGGTCAGAGCTCCTACGAGCAGTACTTC
CDR3 protein: CASSVASGQSSYEQYF

V gene: TRBV5-4
CDR3 length: 14
clone size: .
J gene: TRBJ1-1
D gene: .
CDR3 DNA: TGTGCCAGCAGCCCATTTACAACGAACACTGAAGCTTTCTTT
CDR3 protein: CASSPFTTNTEAFF

V gene: TRBV6-1
CDR3 length: 11
clone size: .
J gene: TRBJ1-1
D gene: .
CDR3 DNA: TGTGCCAGCAGCCCTTATCCTGAAGCTTTCTTT
CDR3 protein: CASSPYPEAFF

V gene: TRBV12-5
CDR3 length: 15
clone size: once
J gene: TRBJ2-1
D gene: TRBD2
CDR3 DNA: TGTGCTAGTGGCCTCAGCGGGGGGCCGAGGGATGAGCAGTTCTTC
CDR3 protein: CASGLSGGPRDEQFF

V gene: TRBV2
CDR3 length: 15
clone size: .
J gene: TRBJ2-5
D gene: TRBD1
CDR3 DNA: TGTGCCAGCAGTGAAGCCGGGACAGGGATGGAGACCCAGTACTTC
CDR3 protein: CASSEAGTGMETQYF

V gene: TRBV20-1
CDR3 length: 10
clone size: .
J gene: TRBJ2-1
D gene: .
CDR3 DNA: TGCAGTCCCTCGGGGGATGAGCAGTTCTTC
CDR3 protein: CSPSGDEQFF

V gene: TRBV5-6
CDR3 length: 14
clone size: .
J gene: TRBJ1-5
D gene: .
CDR3 DNA: TGTGCCAGCAGCTTGAATGGAAATCGGGGGCCCCAGCATTTT
CDR3 protein: CASSLNGNRGPQHF

V gene: TRBV4-2
CDR3 length: 16
clone size: once
J gene: TRBJ2-5
D gene: .
CDR3 DNA: TGTGCCAGCAGCCAAGATCTAGGACTAATGCAAGAGACCCAGTACTTC
CDR3 protein: CASSQDLGLMQETQYF

V gene: TRBV5-4
CDR3 length: 13
clone size: .
J gene: TRBJ2-5
D gene: TRBD2
CDR3 DNA: TGTGCCAGCAGCCGGGGAGGGGAAGGGACCCAGTACTTC
CDR3 protein: CASSRGGEGTQYF

V gene: TRBV2
CDR3 length: 15
clone size: .
J gene: TRBJ1-1
D gene: .
CDR3 DNA: TGTGCCAGCAGTACCGAACGGGAGGAGGACACTGAAGCTTTCTTT
CDR3 protein: CASSTEREEDTEAFF

V gene: TRBV5-6
CDR3 length: 15
clone size: once
J gene: TRBJ2-6
D gene: .
CDR3 DNA: TGTGCCAGCAGCTTGGGGGGAACCGGGGCCAACGTCCTGACTTTC
CDR3 protein: CASSLGGTGANVLTF

V gene: TRBV6-5
CDR3 length: 13
clone size: once
J gene: TRBJ1-1
D gene: .
CDR3 DNA: TGTGCCAGCAGTATTCGGGGGATCACTGAAGCTTTCTTT
CDR3 protein: CASSIRGITEAFF

V gene: TRBV5-1
CDR3 length: 14
clone size: .
J gene: TRBJ2-2
D gene: TRBD1
CDR3 DNA: TGCGCCAGCAGCTGGACAGGACAATCCGGGGAGCTGTTTTTT
CDR3 protein: CASSWTGQSGELFF

V gene: TRBV19
CDR3 length: 14
clone size: .
J gene: TRBJ1-1
D gene: TRBD1
CDR3 DNA: TGTGCCAGTGCGCTTCAGGGGGGAGTCACTGAAGCTTTCTTT
CDR3 protein: CASALQGGVTEAFF

V gene: TRBV15
CDR3 length: 16
clone size: .
J gene: TRBJ1-5
D gene: .
CDR3 DNA: TGTGCCACCAGCAGAGGTCGGAGAGATAGCAATCAGCCCCAGCATTTT
CDR3 protein: CATSRGRRDSNQPQHF

V gene: TRBV4-1
CDR3 length: 14
clone size: .
J gene: TRBJ1-2
D gene: TRBD1
CDR3 DNA: TGCGCCAGCAGAGACAGGGCGGGTAGCTATGGCTACACCTTC
CDR3 protein: CASRDRAGSYGYTF

V gene: TRBV27
CDR3 length: 15
clone size: .
J gene: TRBJ1-2
D gene: .
CDR3 DNA: TGTGCCAGCAGTACGTTCGGGGGGCGTGGCTATGGCTACACCTTC
CDR3 protein: CASSTFGGRGYGYTF

V gene: TRBV6-1
CDR3 length: 15
clone size: .
J gene: TRBJ1-4
D gene: .
CDR3 DNA: TGTGCCAGCAGTGACGGGTCAGGAACTAATGAAAAACTGTTTTTT
CDR3 protein: CASSDGSGTNEKLFF

V gene: TRBV5-1
CDR3 length: 12
clone size: .
J gene: TRBJ1-3
D gene: .
CDR3 DNA: TGCGCCAGCAGCCCTGAGGGAAACACCATATATTTT
CDR3 protein: CASSPEGNTIYF